Below, 13 T cell receptor beta chains from the same sample are listed, as sequenced in a study of lymphopenia after photon versus proton radiotherapy. The assay was immunoSEQ multiplex PCR, and TCRdb's table has in-frame clones only and misses some. The sample records about 39,000 clones, about 93% being singletons. The sample in question was peripheral blood, obtained from a patient treated with photon-based radiotherapy. The receptors shown here come from a man aged 60 to 69 with cholangiocarcinoma.

The V and J genes are TRBV6-6 and TRBJ2-3; 14 bases align to TRBD2. Per the germline V gene, CDR1 is MNHNY and CDR2 is SVGAGI (reference sequence). J lost 4 bases, V lost 5 bases, and 2 bases had no gene match. The CDR3 is made up of 15 amino acids. The CDR3 DNA follows: TGTGCCAGCAGTACGACTAGCGGGGGGGCAGATACGCAGTATTTT. Protein product: CASSTTSGGADTQYF.

The chain joins TRBV7-9 to TRBJ2-7; D not certain. Deletions cut 5 bases from V and 4 bases from J, with 15 bases between. Per germline, CDR1 SEHNR and CDR2 FQNEAQ (reference sequence). The CDR3 extends over 14 amino acids. CDR3 amino acids: CASSDPAAAYEQYF. The CDR3 DNA sequence: TGTGCCAGCAGCGACCCCGCGGCCGCATACGAGCAGTACTTC. Variable domain in full (rest from reference TRBV7-9 and TRBJ2-7): DTGVSQNPRHKITKRGQNVTFRCDPISEHNRLYWYRQTLGQGPEFLTYFQNEAQLEKSRLLSDRFSAERPKGSFSTLEIQRTEQGDSAMYLCASSDPAAAYEQYFGPGTRLTVT.

The rearrangement uses TRBV7-9 and TRBJ2-6, with D hard to call. Germline V gene lookup returns CDR1 SEHNR and CDR2 FQNEAQ (reference sequence). The CDR3 length is 16 residues. Deletions cut 3 bases from V and 3 bases from J, with 12 bases between. This CDR3 is CASSFRRAYGANVLTF. CDR3 DNA sequence: TGTGCCAGCAGCTTTAGAAGAGCTTATGGGGCCAACGTCCTGACTTTC.

The rearrangement links TRBV7-3 to TRBJ2-2; tentative D call: TRBD1 (6 bases). V lost 5 bases and J 5 bases, leaving 21 bases between the germline ends. The CDR3 totals 17 residues. The germline V gene has CDR1 SGHTA and CDR2 FQGTGA. CDR3 protein: CASSTTGTPRRTGELFF. CDR3 nucleotides: TGTGCCAGCAGCACAACCGGGACACCAAGAAGGACCGGGGAGCTGTTTTTT.

This clone came up once. The chain uses TRBV5-6 and TRBJ2-7; 9 bases are a match to TRBD1. The junction had 11 bases not matched to a gene; V was cut back by 9 bases and J by 4 bases. From germline, CDR1 is SGHDT and CDR2 YYEEEE. The CDR3 runs 14 residues. The CDR3 region is CATTTGTGFYEQYF. The CDR3 DNA is TGTGCCACGACAACCGGGACAGGGTTTTACGAGCAGTACTTC. Full variable domain (missing parts from reference TRBV5-6 and TRBJ2-7): DAGVTQSPTHLIKTRGQQVTLRCSPKSGHDTVSWYQQALGQGPQFIFQYYEEEERQRGNFPDRFSGHQFPNYSSELNVNALLLGDSALYLCATTTGTGFYEQYFGPGTRLTVT.

The chain recombines TRBV6-1 with TRBJ2-3; D remains unclear. The CDR3 contains 12 residues. Trimming stripped 1 base from V and 13 bases from J, with 12 bases between. Germline V gene lookup returns CDR1 MNHNS and CDR2 SASEGT. Here the CDR3 DNA reads TGTGCCAGCAGTGAAGGGTGGCAGCCGAAGTATTTT. The encoded protein is CASSEGWQPKYF.

This chain connects TRBV7-6 to TRBJ2-3; the D is unclear. This CDR3 spans 15 amino acids. V was shortened by 1 base and J by 3 bases, with 11 bases between the two germline ends. CDR1 SGHVS and CDR2 FNYEAQ come from the germline V gene. CDR3 DNA sequence: TGTGCCAGCAGCTTAGATAGGCCCCCGACAGATACGCAGTATTTT. Protein: CASSLDRPPTDTQYF. Complete variable domain (other parts from reference TRBV7-6 and TRBJ2-3): GAGVSQSPRYKVTKRGQDVALRCDPISGHVSLYWYRQALGQGPEFLTYFNYEAQQDKSGLPNDRFSAERPEGSISTLTIQRTEQRDSAMYRCASSLDRPPTDTQYFGPGTRLTVL.

This chain connects TRBV5-3 to TRBJ2-7; D is uncertain. TRBV5-3 counts as an open reading frame of uncertain function. The CDR3 covers 13 residues. Trimming left V 3 bases short and J 4 bases short, with 11 bases between. CDR3 protein: CARSSNIAYEQYF. DNA of the CDR3: TGTGCCAGAAGCTCGAATATCGCTTACGAGCAGTACTTC.

The V gene is TRBV15, the J gene TRBJ2-7; no clear D. CDR1 is LNHNV and CDR2 is YYDKDF in the germline V gene (reference sequence). Trimming took off 1 base at V and 7 bases at J, with 8 bases between the two ends. The CDR3 is 12 amino acids. Here the CDR3 DNA reads TGTGCCACCAGCAGAGTCCTGGGTGAGCAGTACTTC. Translating gives CATSRVLGEQYF.

This chain joins TRBV28 and TRBJ1-1, with D perhaps matching TRBD1 (6 bases). Trimming shortened V by 7 bases and J by 5 bases, and 14 bases separated the two germline ends. CDR1 and CDR2 from the germline V gene are MDHEN and SYDVKM. The CDR3 runs 13 residues. CDR3 sequence (DNA): TGTGCCAGCAACCGCCCGAGGGGGACTGAAGCTTTCTTT. Its translation: CASNRPRGTEAFF.

This clone is a singleton in its sample. One junction end does not reproduce the germline sequence, and a read error may be involved. The rearrangement links TRBV7-7 to TRBJ2-3; 7 positions match TRBD1. This CDR3 is built from 13 residues. The germline V gene has CDR1 SSHAT and CDR2 FNYEAQ (reference sequence). The CDR3 nucleotides read TGTGCTAGCAGTCGGGACAGAACAGATACGCAGTATTTT. Translated, it gives CASSRDRTDTQYF.

This rearrangement joins TRBV18 to TRBJ2-6; D unresolved. This CDR3 region has 16 residues. V gave up 0 bases and J gave up 4 bases, with 10 bases separating them. Per the germline V gene, CDR1 is KGHSH and CDR2 is LQKENI. The CDR3 protein is CASSPPSGLGANVLTF. Here the CDR3 DNA reads TGTGCCAGCTCACCACCATCCGGTCTGGGGGCCAACGTCCTGACTTTC.

The chain links TRBV28 to TRBJ2-3; unclear D gene. V lost 6 bases to trimming and J lost 4 bases, with 11 bases between them. CDR1 and CDR2 from the germline V gene are MDHEN and SYDVKM. The CDR3 has 13 residues. The CDR3 DNA sequence: TGTGCCAGCAGGTTAAATCGGCCAGATACGCAGTATTTT. Its translation: CASRLNRPDTQYF.